Listed here is a single T cell receptor beta chain. Its specificity is unknown. The data were obtained in a study of cytomegalovirus exposure and HLA in healthy donors. Each donor was nominally healthy when sampled (though unrecorded immune exposures were likely). J was trimmed by 2 bases and V by 4 bases; bases with no gene match: 2. This CDR3 has 13 residues. Germline V gene data show CDR1 as SGHNT and CDR2 as YYREEE (reference sequence). Study outcomes and limitations: In a later analysis, V- and J-gene trimming of beta chains associated with a DCLRE1C missense variant, replicated independently.

It was with 60 Vbeta and 13 Jbeta primers that the PCR ran. Measured with immunoSEQ multiplex PCR; TCRdb has only the in-frame clones, and not every one. The sample yields about 80,000 clones, over 70% seen once. The sequence was obtained from a woman aged 45-65 years in good health and CMV-seropositive. This rearrangement joins TRBV5-4 to TRBJ1-2, with TRBD1 matching 7 bases. The source material was PBMCs. As DNA, the CDR3 is TGTGCCAGCAGCGTGACAGGGAACTATGGCTACACCTTC. This translates into CASSVTGNYGYTF.